The clone carrying this T cell receptor (beta chain) was detected a few times. This sample was included in a study of T-cell reconstitution after alpha-beta-depleted transplantation in children. Unique molecular identifiers were incorporated into the prepared TCRbeta library. TCRdb re-derived calls from the PCR reads in MiXCR, one entry per CDR3 protein. This table holds 600,000 or so distinct CDR3 sequences, 20% to 25% found once. This CDR3 comprises 16 residues. V lost 4 bases, J lost 0 bases, and 7 bases stayed unmatched. Germline CDR1 and CDR2: DFQATT and SNEGSKA (reference sequence). This chain links TRBV20-1 with TRBJ2-1, with TRBD2 matching over 9 bases. The clonotype was recovered from a boy less than two years old who had a stem cell transplant for acute myeloid leukemia, so the T cells may come from the graft donor. Sample: PBMCs, mostly from graft donor cells, taken 360 days after TCRalphabeta/CD19-depleted stem cell transplant. The CDR3 spells CSATNAGGPSYNEQFF. The DNA for the CDR3 is TGCAGTGCTACAAACGCGGGGGGGCCCTCCTACAATGAGCAGTTCTTC.